Included here is one T cell receptor beta chain sequence, with context. TCRdb's table, derived via immunoSEQ multiplex PCR, lists solely in-frame clones and lacks some. The table records tens of thousands of clones, almost 90% of them present only once. The data were taken from a study of preoperative IRX-2 immunotherapy in early breast cancer. This CDR3 comprises 13 residues. Trimming shortened V by 2 bases and J by 4 bases, and 10 bases separated the two germline ends. Germline V lookup: CDR1 SQVTM, CDR2 ANQGSEA. Noted treatment: preoperative locoregional IRX-2 cytokine immunotherapy. Patients received preoperative, locoregional IRX-2 cytokine immunotherapy in a phase Ib study.

This material was obtained from a patient treated with IRX-2 immunotherapy. The sequence derives from a human donor with breast cancer. The V and J genes are TRBV29-1 and TRBJ2-3; D is undetermined. The CDR3 region is CSVELLDADTQYF. The CDR3 DNA is TGCAGCGTTGAATTATTGGATGCAGATACGCAGTATTTT.